The entry below gives a single T cell receptor beta chain sequence along with its context. This sample stems from a study of T cell changes during pregnancy in multiple sclerosis. Profiling relied on immunoSEQ multiplex PCR, and the TCRdb table lists in-frame clones only, not all of them. The data show roughly 45,000 clones, with 91% seen just once and around 9.2% held by the top ten. This CDR3 contains 15 residues. The germline CDR1 and CDR2 sequences are MNHEY and SVGAGI. V dropped 6 bases and J dropped 4 bases, with 16 bases sitting between them. The sequence was collected from a female donor with multiple sclerosis, enrolled in a pregnancy study. The sequencing here drew on CD8+ T cells from peripheral blood mononuclear cells, taken after pregnancy. The genes are TRBV6-5 and TRBJ2-1; TRBD2 might be the D (6 bases). DNA of the CDR3: TGTGCCAGCAGCCCTGGGAGGAGTTCGTACAATGAGCAGTTCTTC. Translating it yields CASSPGRSSYNEQFF.